This T cell receptor beta chain was observed in a study of blood T cell repertoires in COVID-19. Overall study: The analysed material was cDNA or gDNA that came from T cells, B-cell-depleted T cells, or PBMCs.

Profiled with immunoSEQ multiplex PCR; TCRdb holds only in-frame clones, not every one. The sample records a few hundred thousand clones, over 80% being singletons. This CDR3 comprises 11 residues. Per the germline V gene, CDR1 is DFQATT and CDR2 is SNEGSKA (reference sequence). A word on this clone: The germline gene is not matched at one end of the junction; a read error may be the cause.

The V call is TRBV20-1, the J call TRBJ2-5; possible D gene TRBD2, 5 bases. The receptor was isolated from a man aged 25-40 years who had recovered from COVID-19. The sequenced sample consisted of peripheral blood. The CDR3 spells CSVPGVGVEDF. The CDR3 nucleotides read TGCAGTGTTCCCGGGGTCGGGGTGGAGGACTTC.